The source of this TCR beta chain is a study of blood T cells in healthy people across ages. Alongside a J-beta primer mix, a sample-barcoded 5' primer served in a second PCR lasting about 7 to 12 cycles. TCRdb ran MiXCR on the 5' RACE reads and lists one entry per CDR3 protein. The data show approximately 1,700,000 distinct CDR3 sequences, with approximately 40% seen just once and roughly 23% held by the top ten. This CDR3 has 13 amino acids. A remark on this clonotype: The junction departs from germline at one end; a sequencing error may be responsible.

This receptor was obtained from a human donor in good health. The chain is built from TRBV12-3 or TRBV12-4 and TRBJ1-2; 8 nucleotides match TRBD1. Sequenced input: blood. CDR3 sequence (DNA): TGCGCCTGCAGTTTAACAGGGGGCTATGGCTACACCTTC. Its protein is CACSLTGGYGYTF.